The 25 T cell receptor beta chains below come from one sample, sequenced in a study of spatial heterogeneity in lung cancer. Stated time point: blood at routine non-recurrence follow-up after resection. Whole RNA, isolated from tumor, nontumor lung or frozen PBMC, was sequenced without prior sorting. TCRdb fed the 5' RACE reads into MiXCR, producing one record per CDR3 protein. The top ten hold approximately 15% of the sample, which has about 120,000 distinct CDR3 sequences, 12% seen once. Sequences were derived from PBMCs, sampled at follow-up. These receptor sequences come from a male donor with early-stage non-small cell lung cancer.

This clonotype occurred many times. The rearrangement uses TRBV29-1 and TRBJ1-2, with D possibly matching TRBD1 (6 bases). The CDR3 extends over 12 amino acids. V shed 7 bases and J shed 4 bases, with 13 bases lying between them. Germline assignment: CDR1 SQVTM and CDR2 ANQGSEA. The CDR3 bases are TGCAGCGCTGGTGGGGGCGCCTATGGCTACACCTTC. It is translated as CSAGGGAYGYTF.

The sample holds a few counts of this clonotype. The chain couples TRBV9 to TRBJ1-5, with a tentative D call TRBD1 (5 bases). This CDR3 has 14 amino acids. Germline lookup yields CDR1 SGDLS and CDR2 YYNGEE. Trimming took 0 bases from V and 8 from J, leaving 12 bases between them. The CDR3 loop reads CASSVGGVREPQHF. In DNA form, the CDR3 reads TGTGCCAGCAGCGTAGGGGGGGTACGAGAGCCCCAGCATTTT.

This clonotype has a count of ten or more. V and J are TRBV6-2 or TRBV6-3 and TRBJ1-1; maybe TRBD1 (5 bases). This CDR3 spans 14 amino acids. V was shortened by 4 bases and J by 1 base, with 10 bases between the two germline ends. Looked up from germline, CDR1 is MNHEY and CDR2 is SVGEGT. The CDR3 DNA reads as TGTGCCAGCAGTTTGCATGGACAGAACACTGAAGCTTTCTTT. Protein sequence: CASSLHGQNTEAFF.

At least ten counts were recorded for this clonotype. Because it lacks the conserved phenylalanine or tryptophan at the end, this CDR3 is likely a read error. The DNA is omitted, as the CDR3 cannot be located on it reliably, and the CDR3 follows TCRdb's listing. The chain couples TRBV10-3 to TRBJ1-2; TRBD1, the table's D call, lacks a check against the DNA. Germline loops: CDR1 ENHRY, CDR2 SYGVKD. The CDR3 is 14 amino acids in total, end residues counted. The CDR3 loop is CAISDGPRVDSTSL.

The chain uses TRBV29-1 and TRBJ2-3; TRBD2 might be the D (5 bases). The CDR3 covers 13 residues. Trimming cost V 7 bases and J 4 bases, with 15 bases left between them. The V gene's germline CDR1 is SQVTM and CDR2 ANQGSEA. The CDR3 nucleotides read TGCAGCGGCAGAGAGGGTCGGGCAGATACGCAGTATTTT. Residues: CSGREGRADTQYF.

This clonotype has a single count. The rearrangement links TRBV27 to TRBJ1-6, with D tentatively TRBD1 (6 bases). Germline V CDR1 and CDR2: MNHEY, SMNVEV (reference sequence). This CDR3 comprises 16 residues. V lost 7 bases, J lost 2 bases, and 15 bases lay in between. The CDR3 sequence: CASKGGASPYNSPLHF. In DNA form, the CDR3 reads TGTGCCAGCAAAGGGGGTGCAAGCCCCTATAATTCACCCCTCCACTTT.

This clonotype was seen at least ten times. The chain couples TRBV3-1 to TRBJ2-4; D not resolved. The CDR3 covers 17 residues. Germline V gene sequence: CDR1 LGHDT, CDR2 YNNKEL (reference sequence). Trimming pared 0 bases from V and 8 bases from J, leaving 20 bases between. CDR3 protein: CASSQELGFLDPDIQYF. In DNA form, the CDR3 reads TGTGCCAGCAGCCAAGAGCTGGGGTTTCTGGACCCTGACATTCAGTACTTC.

The rearrangement links TRBV11-2 to TRBJ2-1; TRBD2 matches 15 bases. The CDR3 totals 19 residues. The V and J ends lost 1 base and 8 bases, in that order; junction bases with no gene match: 12. CDR1 is SGHAT, CDR2 FQNNGV, per germline. The DNA for the CDR3 is TGTGCCAGCAGCTTAGCCCCACGGACTAGCGGGGGGGCCCGCCATGAGCAGTTCTTC. Its translation: CASSLAPRTSGGARHEQFF.

This clonotype was counted at least ten times. The chain is built from TRBV29-1 and TRBJ2-7; 10 nucleotides agree with TRBD1. Trimming removed 3 bases from V and 4 bases from J; junction bases left unmatched: 3. The CDR3 has 13 amino acids. CDR1 is SQVTM and CDR2 is ANQGSEA in the germline V gene. For the CDR3, the DNA is TGCAGCGTTGACGGACAGGGGGGGTACGAGCAGTACTTC. It yields the protein CSVDGQGGYEQYF.

This clonotype was seen many times. This rearrangement joins TRBV6-5 to TRBJ1-4; unclear D gene. From germline, CDR1 is MNHEY and CDR2 SVGAGI. The germline V and J ends were trimmed by 6 bases and 0 bases, with 8 bases remaining between them. The CDR3 runs 14 residues. The CDR3 DNA sequence: TGTGCCAGCAGGCAGATCTCAACTAATGAAAAACTGTTTTTT. It specifies CASRQISTNEKLFF.

This clonotype was recorded a few times. The chain has TRBV10-1 and TRBJ2-7, with D unresolved. V lost 0 bases and J 0 bases, leaving 0 bases between the germline ends. Germline CDR1 and CDR2: WNHNN and SYGVQD (reference sequence). The CDR3 covers 12 residues. In DNA form, the CDR3 reads TGCGCCAGCAGTGAGTCCTCCTACGAGCAGTACTTC. It encodes CASSESSYEQYF.

The V and J genes are TRBV12-3 or TRBV12-4 and TRBJ1-5, with D perhaps TRBD1 (5 bases). The CDR3 is 16 amino acids. The V and J ends lost 6 bases and 1 base respectively, with 16 bases between them. DNA of the CDR3: TGTGCCAGCAGCACCAGTCAGGGTCAGAGCAATCAGCCCCAGCATTTT. This gives the protein CASSTSQGQSNQPQHF.

In DNA form, the CDR3 reads TGTGCCAGCACCCCCGGGACACCTGGCTATGGCTACACCTTC. This sequence encodes CASTPGTPGYGYTF. This chain joins TRBV7-9 and TRBJ1-2, with D perhaps TRBD1 (6 bases). Trimming pared 7 bases from V and 4 bases from J, leaving 16 bases between. The CDR3 has 14 amino acids. The germline V gene encodes CDR1 SEHNR and CDR2 FQNEAQ (reference sequence).

The chain couples TRBV11-2 to TRBJ2-1; 12 nucleotides agree with TRBD1. Germline lookup yields CDR1 SGHAT and CDR2 FQNNGV. The CDR3 is made up of 17 amino acids. The V segment lost 5 bases and the J segment 4 bases; nucleotides outside the gene matches: 9. The CDR3 reads CASSPGTGGGEYNEQFF. The CDR3 DNA follows: TGTGCCAGCAGCCCAGGGACAGGGGGCGGGGAGTACAATGAGCAGTTCTTC. The full variable domain, with the rest looked up from reference TRBV11-2 and TRBJ2-1, is EAGVAQSPRYKIIEKRQSVAFWCNPISGHATLYWYQQILGQGPKLLIQFQNNGVVDDSQLPKDRFSAERLKGVDSTLKIQPAKLEDSAVYLCASSPGTGGGEYNEQFFGPGTRLTVL.

This clonotype was found a few times. This chain links TRBV4-1 with TRBJ1-4; 9 nucleotides match TRBD1. V dropped 3 bases and J dropped 8; count of bases not matched to a gene: 7. Germline assignment: CDR1 MGHRA and CDR2 YSYEKL. The CDR3 extends over 15 amino acids. CDR3 sequence reads: CASSQRDREAEKLFF. The DNA for the CDR3 is TGCGCCAGCAGCCAGAGGGACAGGGAGGCCGAAAAACTGTTTTTT.

In this sample, this clonotype turned up many times. J is TRBJ1-3 and V is TRBV29-1, with a possible D match to TRBD1 (5 bases). Germline lookup yields CDR1 SQVTM and CDR2 ANQGSEA. The CDR3 extends over 14 amino acids. V was shortened by 1 base and J by 3 bases, with 10 bases between the two germline ends. The CDR3 reads CSVEGGKFGNTIYF. CDR3 sequence (DNA): TGCAGCGTTGAAGGGGGCAAATTTGGAAACACCATATATTTT.

This clonotype has just a few counts. The gene calls are TRBV7-9 and TRBJ2-7; D might be TRBD1 (6 bases). V was clipped by 4 bases and J by 4 bases, with 8 bases between them. Germline CDR1 and CDR2: SEHNR and FQNEAQ (reference sequence). The CDR3 is made up of 12 amino acids. The CDR3: CASSYQGYEQYF. CDR3 sequence (DNA): TGTGCCAGCAGCTACCAGGGGTACGAGCAGTACTTC.

This clonotype was counted only a few times. The CDR3 is CASSSWSGQYNEQFF. In DNA form, the CDR3 reads TGTGCCAGCAGCTCTTGGTCGGGGCAATACAATGAGCAGTTCTTC. The rearrangement links TRBV7-2 to TRBJ2-1; tentatively, D is TRBD1 or TRBD2 (5 bases each). The CDR3 is 15 amino acids. Germline V gene sequence: CDR1 SGHTA, CDR2 FQGNSA. The V gene lost 4 bases and the J gene lost 4 bases, with 14 bases spanning the gap.

This clonotype was picked up many times. The chain recombines TRBV7-2 with TRBJ2-3; 8 bases map to TRBD1. The CDR3 has 13 amino acids. CDR1 is SGHTA, CDR2 FQGNSA, per germline. V lost 1 base, J lost 9 bases, and 3 bases stayed unmatched. The CDR3 DNA is TGTGCCAGCAGCTTAGACGGACAGGGCACGCAGTATTTT. Residues: CASSLDGQGTQYF.

This clonotype was picked up a small number of times. The V gene is TRBV6-6, the J gene TRBJ2-7; unclear D gene. CDR3 length equals 12 residues. Germline V gene lookup returns CDR1 MNHNY and CDR2 SVGAGI (reference sequence). The V end was cut by 4 bases, the J end by 7 bases, with 11 bases between. The CDR3 DNA follows: TGTGCCAGCAGTTCGCTTGGTTTTGAGCAGTACTTC. Protein: CASSSLGFEQYF.

This clonotype was observed a handful of times. The genes are TRBV2 and TRBJ2-1; 8 bases fit TRBD2. Germline V gene data show CDR1 as SNHLY and CDR2 as FYNNEI. The CDR3 loop spans 17 amino acids. Trimming at V came to 4 bases and at J to 11 bases, leaving 19 bases not matched to a gene. CDR3 sequence reads: CASSGGLAGPPIGQQFF. CDR3 nucleotides: TGTGCCAGCAGTGGGGGTTTAGCGGGGCCTCCAATCGGACAGCAGTTCTTC.

This clonotype was recorded at least ten times. The CDR3 protein is CASSVAGGQGETGELFF. In DNA, the CDR3 is TGTGCCAGCAGCGTAGCTGGGGGACAGGGCGAAACCGGGGAGCTGTTTTTT. V gene TRBV9 combines with J gene TRBJ2-2; 9 nucleotides align to TRBD1. The CDR3 is 17 amino acids. Germline CDR1 and CDR2: SGDLS and YYNGEE. Trimming took 0 bases from V and 5 from J; bases not matched to a gene: 8.

This sequence joins TRBV29-1 and TRBJ1-3, with D tentatively TRBD1 (5 bases). The germline V gene encodes CDR1 SQVTM and CDR2 ANQGSEA. Deletions cut 6 bases from V and 0 bases from J, with 12 bases between. The CDR3 totals 14 residues. The CDR3 sequence is CSVAGESSGNTIYF. In DNA, the CDR3 is TGCAGCGTGGCGGGGGAAAGCTCTGGAAACACCATATATTTT. Combining the CDR3 with reference TRBV29-1 and TRBJ1-3 gives the whole variable domain SAVISQKPSRDICQRGTSLTIQCQVDSQVTMMFWYRQQPGQSLTLIATANQGSEATYESGFVIDKFPISRPNLTFSTLTVSNMSPEDSSIYLCSVAGESSGNTIYFGEGSWLTVV.

This clonotype was counted only a few times. V gene TRBV27 combines with J gene TRBJ2-7; 12 bases match TRBD1. The CDR3 totals 14 residues. The V gene's germline CDR1 is MNHEY and CDR2 SMNVEV (reference sequence). Germline trimming cut 10 bases from V and 2 bases from J; bases unmatched to any gene: 6. The CDR3 bases are TGTGCCACCCGGGGGACAGGGGGCCCCTACGAGCAGTACTTC. The encoded protein is CATRGTGGPYEQYF.

This clonotype was recorded at least ten times. The J gene is TRBJ2-5, the V gene TRBV5-1; the match to TRBD2 covers 7 bases. Losses at the gene ends were 3 bases for V and 5 bases for J; bases not matched to a gene: 7. The CDR3 is 14 amino acids. Per germline, CDR1 SGHRS and CDR2 YFSETQ. DNA for the CDR3: TGCGCCAGCAGCTCGGGAGGAGGGGAGGAGACCCAGTACTTC. It encodes CASSSGGGEETQYF.